This passage covers 32 T cell receptor beta chains from one sample sequenced in a study of blood T cells in healthy people across ages. A second about 7 to 11 cycle PCR used barcoded and J-beta primers. TCRdb itself ran the 5' RACE reads through MiXCR, one entry per CDR3 protein. In the table there are 700,000 to 900,000 distinct CDR3 sequences, around 24% of which are singletons. A further study also used this sample, focusing on T cells of mothers and their children.

The sequenced material came from blood. Source of these receptors: a boy aged 5 to 17 in good health.

This sequence joins TRBV20-1 and TRBJ1-1; possibly TRBD1 for D (5 bases). The V end was cut by 6 bases, the J end by 6 bases, with 23 bases between. The CDR3 runs to 15 residues. Germline V CDR1 and CDR2: DFQATT, SNEGSKA (reference sequence). Written as DNA, the CDR3 is TGCAGTGCGAGAAACACCGGGACGGTGAGCTCTGAAGCTTTCTTT. It is translated as CSARNTGTVSSEAFF.

The chain couples TRBV4-1 to TRBJ2-6, with D maybe TRBD2 (6 bases). Germline V gene sequence: CDR1 MGHRA, CDR2 YSYEKL. The CDR3 runs 19 residues. The germline V and J ends were trimmed by 1 base and 4 bases, with 20 bases remaining between them. The CDR3 DNA reads as TGCGCCAGCAGCCAAGGGTTGGCGGGGAAATCGTCCGGGGCCAACGTCCTGACTTTC. Translation gives CASSQGLAGKSSGANVLTF.

This chain uses TRBV11-2 with TRBJ2-5; 14 bases line up with TRBD2. Germline CDR1 reads SGHAT; CDR2 reads FQNNGV. The CDR3 length is 19 residues. The J segment lost 2 bases and the V segment lost 3 bases, leaving 11 bases of the junction unmatched. CDR3 sequence reads: CASSFPFWTSGGLQETQYF. DNA for the CDR3: TGTGCCAGCAGCTTTCCCTTTTGGACTAGCGGGGGGCTACAAGAGACCCAGTACTTC. The variable domain in full, with the rest retrieved from reference TRBV11-2 and TRBJ2-5, is EAGVAQSPRYKIIEKRQSVAFWCNPISGHATLYWYQQILGQGPKLLIQFQNNGVVDDSQLPKDRFSAERLKGVDSTLKIQPAKLEDSAVYLCASSFPFWTSGGLQETQYFGPGTRLLVL.

The chain uses TRBV7-9 and TRBJ1-5; unclear D gene. The germline CDR1 and CDR2 sequences are SEHNR and FQNEAQ (reference sequence). V shed 1 base and J shed 6 bases, with 13 bases lying between them. This CDR3 contains 15 residues. The CDR3 sequence: CASSLGVTGFQPQHF. The CDR3 bases are TGTGCCAGCAGCTTAGGAGTTACCGGTTTTCAGCCCCAGCATTTT.

This chain uses TRBV6-4 with TRBJ2-1; 10 bases agree with TRBD2. The CDR3 sequence is 18 residues long. Germline lookup yields CDR1 MRHNA and CDR2 SNTAGT. The J segment lost 3 bases and the V segment lost 7 bases, leaving 15 bases of the junction unmatched. CDR3 nucleotide sequence: TGTGCCAGCAAGTTGAACGGGACTAGCGACGGGGGCTACAATGAGCAGTTCTTC. Its translation is CASKLNGTSDGGYNEQFF.

CDR3 sequence (DNA): TGTGCCAGCAGTTTTGGAGGACAGGGTAGGAATGAGCAGTTCTTC. Translation: CASSFGGQGRNEQFF. The chain carries TRBV12-3 or TRBV12-4 and TRBJ2-5; 8 nucleotides line up with TRBD1. The DNA end is more similar to TRBJ2-1, so the J call may be wrong. The length of the CDR3 is 15 residues.

The chain employs TRBV7-2 and TRBJ2-7; 7 bases are a match to TRBD1. CDR1 and CDR2 from the germline V gene are SGHTA and FQGNSA. Unmatched junction bases numbered 9, after V lost 5 bases and J lost 2 bases. The length of the CDR3 is 15 residues. The CDR3 sequence: CASSKPEQGTYEQYF. CDR3 nucleotides: TGTGCCAGCAGCAAACCGGAACAGGGGACCTACGAGCAGTACTTC.

As DNA, the CDR3 is TGTGCCAGCAGCAACCCCGACACTTCAACTAATGAAAAACTGTTTTTT. Translated: CASSNPDTSTNEKLFF. The genes are TRBV6-6 and TRBJ1-4; D gene ambiguous. Germline lookup yields CDR1 MNHNY and CDR2 SVGAGI (reference sequence). Trimming took off 6 bases at V and 0 bases at J, with 14 bases between the two ends. CDR3 length equals 16 residues.

The chain recombines TRBV2 with TRBJ2-1; 7 bases match TRBD2. The CDR3 loop spans 11 amino acids. CDR1 SNHLY and CDR2 FYNNEI come from the germline V gene. Germline trimming cut 8 bases from V and 10 bases from J; bases unmatched to any gene: 5. The CDR3 loop is CASGRVEEQFF. Here the CDR3 DNA reads TGTGCCAGCGGGAGGGTGGAGGAGCAGTTCTTC. Together with reference TRBV2 and TRBJ2-1, the CDR3 gives the full variable domain: EPEVTQTPSHQVTQMGQEVILRCVPISNHLYFYWYRQILGQKVEFLVSFYNNEISEKSEIFDDQFSVERPDGSNFTLKIRSTKLEDSAMYFCASGRVEEQFFGPGTRLTVL.

The chain recombines TRBV7-6 with TRBJ2-5, with 8 bases fitting TRBD2. The CDR3 contains 16 residues. Germline V gene sequence: CDR1 SGHVS, CDR2 FNYEAQ. V lost 2 bases to trimming and J lost 4 bases; unmatched junction nucleotides: 9. The CDR3 protein is CASSLLGGDLRETQYF. As DNA, the CDR3 is TGTGCCAGCAGCTTACTCGGGGGGGATCTCCGAGAGACCCAGTACTTC.

The V and J genes are TRBV29-1 and TRBJ2-2; no reliable D call. Per germline, CDR1 SQVTM and CDR2 ANQGSEA. This CDR3 is 16 amino acids long. V lost 0 bases and J 0 bases, leaving 11 bases between the germline ends. This chain's CDR3 is CSVEDGQVSNTGELFF. CDR3 DNA: TGCAGCGTTGAAGATGGGCAGGTCTCGAACACCGGGGAGCTGTTTTTT.

The chain couples TRBV7-9 to TRBJ1-2; no clear D. The V end lost 5 bases, the J end lost 4 bases, and 17 bases lay between the germline ends. CDR1 SEHNR and CDR2 FQNEAQ come from the germline V gene (reference sequence). CDR3 length: 15 amino acids. CDR3 loop: CASSRPGGPSYGYTF. The CDR3 DNA is TGTGCCAGCAGCCGCCCCGGCGGGCCGAGCTATGGCTACACCTTC.

This clonotype was observed a handful of times. The V and J genes are TRBV19 and TRBJ2-2; D may be TRBD1 or TRBD2 (6 bases each). The CDR3 covers 13 residues. The V gene lost 10 bases and the J gene lost 6 bases, with 15 bases spanning the gap. Germline CDR1 is LNHDA and CDR2 is SQIVND (reference sequence). CDR3 loop: CATQGWRAGELFF. DNA for the CDR3: TGTGCCACCCAGGGGTGGAGGGCCGGGGAGCTGTTTTTT. Supplemented by reference TRBV19 and TRBJ2-2, the full variable domain reads DGGITQSPKYLFRKEGQNVTLSCEQNLNHDAMYWYRQDPGQGLRLIYYSQIVNDFQKGDIAEGYSVSREKKESFPLTVTSAQKNPTAFYLCATQGWRAGELFFGEGSRLTVL.

This clonotype was recorded a few times. The V gene is TRBV9, the J gene TRBJ1-4, with D unclear. Trimming pared 3 bases from V and 0 bases from J, leaving 9 bases between. CDR3 length equals 15 residues. The V gene's germline CDR1 is SGDLS and CDR2 YYNGEE. The CDR3 spells CASSGESATNEKLFF. The DNA for the CDR3 is TGTGCCAGCAGCGGAGAGTCCGCAACTAATGAAAAACTGTTTTTT.

This clonotype was seen a few times. The chain joins TRBV20-1 to TRBJ2-5; TRBD2 matches at 7 bases. CDR1 is DFQATT, CDR2 SNEGSKA, per germline (reference sequence). This CDR3 has 15 residues. Losses at the gene ends were 0 bases for V and 4 bases for J; bases not matched to a gene: 8. The CDR3 region has the DNA TGCAGTGCTAGAGATACCGGGTCGGGGGGAGAGACCCAGTACTTC. Encoded protein: CSARDTGSGGETQYF.

This clonotype has more than one count but fewer than ten. The rearrangement links TRBV7-9 to TRBJ2-7; TRBD1 matches 7 bases. V shed 4 bases, J shed 3 bases, and the junction held 3 bases outside the gene matches. Germline-derived CDR1 and CDR2 are SEHNR and FQNEAQ (reference sequence). CDR3 length: 13 residues. The chain's CDR3 is CASSWTGFYEQYF. The CDR3 DNA sequence: TGTGCCAGCAGCTGGACAGGTTTCTACGAGCAGTACTTC.

This clonotype has more than one count but fewer than ten. V gene TRBV12-3 or TRBV12-4 combines with J gene TRBJ2-7; 7 bases map to TRBD1. After removal of 6 bases from V and 3 bases from J, the junction contained 8 bases not matched to a gene. This CDR3 region has 14 residues. The CDR3 loop is CASSKQQGRYEQYF. The CDR3 DNA sequence: TGTGCCAGCAGCAAGCAACAGGGGCGCTACGAGCAGTACTTC.

This chain connects TRBV12-3 or TRBV12-4 to TRBJ1-1; D remains ambiguous. The CDR3 runs to 13 residues. V lost 5 bases and J lost 6, with 13 bases in between. The CDR3 here is CASSQNLGAEAFF. CDR3 nucleotides: TGTGCCAGCAGTCAGAATCTCGGCGCTGAAGCTTTCTTT.

A few counts support this clonotype. The chain is built from TRBV28 and TRBJ2-4; D possibly corresponds to TRBD1 (6 bases). This CDR3 contains 13 residues. V lost 10 bases, J lost 5 bases, and 15 bases lay in between. Germline lookup yields CDR1 MDHEN and CDR2 SYDVKM. The CDR3 loop reads CATVGTHENIQYF. The CDR3 region has the DNA TGTGCCACAGTGGGGACACACGAAAACATTCAGTACTTC.

This clonotype was detected a few times. The gene calls are TRBV5-1 and TRBJ1-6, with 7 bases matching TRBD1. Germline trimming cut 4 bases from V and 7 bases from J; bases unmatched to any gene: 8. Looked up from germline, CDR1 is SGHRS and CDR2 is YFSETQ. The CDR3 covers 15 residues. DNA of the CDR3: TGCGCCAGCAGCACCGGGGACAGTGGAAATTCACCCCTCCACTTT. It specifies CASSTGDSGNSPLHF.

The chain recombines TRBV24-1 with TRBJ1-5, with D uncertain. Trimming took off 6 bases at V and 5 bases at J, with 10 bases between the two ends. The CDR3 spans 13 residues. Per germline, CDR1 KGHDR and CDR2 SFDVKD. CDR3: CATSSHSHQPQHF. For the CDR3, the DNA is TGTGCCACCAGTAGTCACTCCCATCAGCCCCAGCATTTT.

For this clonotype: One junction end disagrees with the germline gene, perhaps due to a read error. The genes are TRBV9 and TRBJ2-1; D could derive from TRBD1 or TRBD2 (5 bases each). The germline gives CDR1 SGDLS, CDR2 YYNGEE. The length of the CDR3 is 15 residues. As DNA, the CDR3 is TGTGCCAGCAGCGTAGGGGGGTCCTCCTACAATCAGCAGTTCTTC. It yields the protein CASSVGGSSYNQQFF.

This clonotype has a handful of counts. The V gene is TRBV10-3, the J gene TRBJ2-1; no definite D call. The CDR3 consists of 11 residues. Germline loops: CDR1 ENHRY, CDR2 SYGVKD. V lost 3 bases to trimming and J lost 9 bases, with 6 bases between them. This CDR3 reads CAISEFGEQFF. CDR3 sequence (DNA): TGTGCCATCAGTGAATTCGGTGAGCAGTTCTTC.

The chain couples TRBV20-1 to TRBJ2-3, with 7 bases aligning to TRBD2. From germline, CDR1 is DFQATT and CDR2 SNEGSKA (reference sequence). V gave up 3 bases and J gave up 0 bases; unmatched junction bases: 12. This CDR3 is built from 17 residues. DNA of the CDR3: TGCAGTGCTAGGTTAGCGGGTGACCGGATGAGCACAGATACGCAGTATTTT. Translating it yields CSARLAGDRMSTDTQYF.

This clonotype appeared a few times. CDR3 amino acids: CASSSVGGAGNTIYF. In nucleotides, the CDR3 is TGTGCCAGCAGTTCGGTTGGGGGGGCTGGAAACACCATATATTTT. The V and J genes are TRBV4-2 and TRBJ1-3, with D maybe TRBD1 (5 bases). The CDR3 is 15 residues long. The ends were cut back, 6 bases at V and 2 bases at J, with 14 bases in the middle. The V gene's germline CDR1 is LGHNA and CDR2 YNFKEQ.

In this sample, this clonotype turned up a few times. The V call is TRBV4-2, the J call TRBJ2-7; tentatively, D is TRBD2 (7 bases). Germline CDR1 and CDR2: LGHNA and YNFKEQ. V was clipped by 1 base and J by 3 bases, with 16 bases between them. CDR3 length equals 16 residues. DNA of the CDR3: TGTGCCAGCAGCCAAGTCAGTACGGGGGGCGACTACGAGCAGTACTTC. The encoded protein is CASSQVSTGGDYEQYF.

V gene TRBV29-1 combines with J gene TRBJ1-1; D perhaps matches TRBD1 (5 bases). Trimming removed 5 bases at V and 6 bases at J, with 10 bases between. Germline CDR1 SQVTM, CDR2 ANQGSEA. The CDR3 spans 11 residues. The CDR3 here is CSVTGLPEAFF. In DNA form, the CDR3 reads TGCAGCGTTACAGGCCTTCCTGAAGCTTTCTTT.

This clonotype has only a few counts. The rearrangement links TRBV27 to TRBJ1-4, with TRBD1 identical over 7 bases. Germline loops: CDR1 MNHEY, CDR2 SMNVEV (reference sequence). V was clipped by 6 bases and J by 8 bases; unmatched bases: 9. The CDR3 has 14 residues. The CDR3 sequence is CASRRTGVYEKLFF. The DNA of the CDR3 is TGTGCCAGCAGACGGACAGGAGTTTACGAAAAACTGTTTTTT.

The rearrangement joins TRBV12-3 or TRBV12-4 to TRBJ2-3; D is undetermined. V was trimmed by 1 base and J by 7 bases, leaving 6 bases between them. The CDR3 has 12 residues. The CDR3 region is CASSLGDYTQYF. The CDR3 nucleotides read TGTGCCAGCAGTTTAGGGGATTATACGCAGTATTTT.

The chain recombines TRBV5-1 with TRBJ2-7, with D unresolved. Per germline, CDR1 SGHRS and CDR2 YFSETQ. This CDR3 is built from 14 residues. Trimming pared 5 bases from V and 4 bases from J, leaving 16 bases between. The CDR3 spells CASRTEFGRYEQYF. The CDR3 nucleotides read TGCGCCAGCAGAACCGAGTTTGGCAGGTACGAGCAGTACTTC.

This chain connects TRBV24-1 to TRBJ2-7, with D perhaps matching TRBD2 (8 bases). Between the trimmed V and J ends, which lost 4 bases and 5 bases, there was a span of 17 bases. This CDR3 region has 15 residues. Germline loops: CDR1 KGHDR, CDR2 SFDVKD. The DNA for the CDR3 is TGTGCCACCAGTGACCCCGGGAGGGGGCACCACGAGCAGTACTTC. Translated, it gives CATSDPGRGHHEQYF.

This clonotype was seen a few times. V gene TRBV20-1 combines with J gene TRBJ2-5; D remains unclear. Germline CDR1 is DFQATT and CDR2 is SNEGSKA (reference sequence). The CDR3 loop spans 14 amino acids. V dropped 3 bases and J dropped 11 bases, with 22 bases sitting between them. Written as DNA, the CDR3 is TGCAGTGCTAGCCCGGGCAGCATATTAAGAGTGCAGTACTTC. Its protein is CSASPGSILRVQYF.